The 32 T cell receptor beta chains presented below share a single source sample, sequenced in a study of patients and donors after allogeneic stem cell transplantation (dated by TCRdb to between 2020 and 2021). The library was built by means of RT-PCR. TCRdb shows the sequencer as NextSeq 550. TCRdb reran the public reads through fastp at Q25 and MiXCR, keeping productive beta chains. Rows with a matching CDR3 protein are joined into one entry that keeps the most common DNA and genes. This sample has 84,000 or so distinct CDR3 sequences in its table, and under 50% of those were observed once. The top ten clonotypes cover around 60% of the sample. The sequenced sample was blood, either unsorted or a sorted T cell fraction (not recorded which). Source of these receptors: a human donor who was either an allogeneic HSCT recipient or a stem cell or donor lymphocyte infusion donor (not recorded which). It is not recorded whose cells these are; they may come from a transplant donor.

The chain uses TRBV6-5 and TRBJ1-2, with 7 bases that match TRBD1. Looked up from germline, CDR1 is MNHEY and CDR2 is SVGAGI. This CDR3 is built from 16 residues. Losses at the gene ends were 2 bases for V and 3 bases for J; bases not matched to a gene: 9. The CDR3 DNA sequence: TGTGCCAGCAGTTACCTCCCCGGGACAGAAGACTATGGCTACACCTTC. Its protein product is CASSYLPGTEDYGYTF.

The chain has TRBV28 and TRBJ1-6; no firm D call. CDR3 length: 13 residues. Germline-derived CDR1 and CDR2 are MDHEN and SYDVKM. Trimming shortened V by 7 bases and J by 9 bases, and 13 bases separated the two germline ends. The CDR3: CASKFRGGSPLHF. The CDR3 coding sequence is TGTGCCAGCAAGTTTCGGGGAGGTTCACCCCTCCACTTT.

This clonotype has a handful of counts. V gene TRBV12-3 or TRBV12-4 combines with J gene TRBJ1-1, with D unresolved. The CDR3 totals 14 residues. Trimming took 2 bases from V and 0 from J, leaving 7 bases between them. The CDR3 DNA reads TGTGCCAGCAGTTTACAAGCCTTGAACACTGAAGCTTTCTTT. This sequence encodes CASSLQALNTEAFF.

CDR3 sequence reads: CASSQEAQQGGYGYTF. In DNA, the CDR3 is TGCGCCAGCAGCCAAGAAGCCCAACAGGGAGGCTATGGCTACACCTTC. The chain couples TRBV4-3 to TRBJ1-2; possible D gene TRBD1, 6 bases. Germline CDR1 is LGHNA and CDR2 is YSLEER. The V end was cut by 0 bases, the J end by 4 bases, with 15 bases between. This CDR3 region has 16 residues.

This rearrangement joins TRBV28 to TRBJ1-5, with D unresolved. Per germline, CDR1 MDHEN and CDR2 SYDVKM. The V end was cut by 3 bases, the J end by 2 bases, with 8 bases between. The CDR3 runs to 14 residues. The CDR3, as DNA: TGTGCCAGCAGTTTCGGACCACGCAATCAGCCCCAGCATTTT. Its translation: CASSFGPRNQPQHF. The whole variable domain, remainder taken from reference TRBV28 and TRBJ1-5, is DVKVTQSSRYLVKRTGEKVFLECVQDMDHENMFWYRQDPGLGLRLIYFSYDVKMKEKGDIPEGYSVSREKKERFSLILESASTNQTSMYLCASSFGPRNQPQHFGDGTRLSIL.

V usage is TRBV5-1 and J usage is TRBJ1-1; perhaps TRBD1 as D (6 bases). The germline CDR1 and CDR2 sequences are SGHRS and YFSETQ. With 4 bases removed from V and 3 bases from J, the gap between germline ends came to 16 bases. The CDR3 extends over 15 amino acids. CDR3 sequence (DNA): TGCGCCAGCAGCGCACGGACAGCGAAGGACACTGAAGCTTTCTTT. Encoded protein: CASSARTAKDTEAFF.

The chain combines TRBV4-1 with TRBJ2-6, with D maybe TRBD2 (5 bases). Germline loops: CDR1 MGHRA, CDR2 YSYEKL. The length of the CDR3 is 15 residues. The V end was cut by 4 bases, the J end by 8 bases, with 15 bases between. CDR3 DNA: TGCGCCAGCAGCCCACTTCCCTTCGGGACCAACGTCCTGACTTTC. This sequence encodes CASSPLPFGTNVLTF.

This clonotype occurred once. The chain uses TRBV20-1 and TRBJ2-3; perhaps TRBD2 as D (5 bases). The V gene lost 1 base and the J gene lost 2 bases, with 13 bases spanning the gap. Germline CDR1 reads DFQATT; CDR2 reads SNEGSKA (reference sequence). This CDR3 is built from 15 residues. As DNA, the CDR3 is TGCAGTGCTAGAGGGCCAGCGGCCCTCACAGATACGCAGTATTTT. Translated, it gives CSARGPAALTDTQYF.

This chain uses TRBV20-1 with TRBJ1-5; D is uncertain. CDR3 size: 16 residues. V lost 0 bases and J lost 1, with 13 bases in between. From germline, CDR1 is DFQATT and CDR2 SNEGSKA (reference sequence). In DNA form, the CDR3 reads TGCAGTGCTAGAGATAGCCAGATCTTCAGCAATCAGCCCCAGCATTTT. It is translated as CSARDSQIFSNQPQHF.

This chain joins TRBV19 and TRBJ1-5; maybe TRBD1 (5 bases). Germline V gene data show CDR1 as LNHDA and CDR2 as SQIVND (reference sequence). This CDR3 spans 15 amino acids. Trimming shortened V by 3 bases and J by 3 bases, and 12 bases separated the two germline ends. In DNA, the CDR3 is TGTGCCAGTAGTATCAGGACATCTTTCAATCAGCCCCAGCATTTT. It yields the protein CASSIRTSFNQPQHF.

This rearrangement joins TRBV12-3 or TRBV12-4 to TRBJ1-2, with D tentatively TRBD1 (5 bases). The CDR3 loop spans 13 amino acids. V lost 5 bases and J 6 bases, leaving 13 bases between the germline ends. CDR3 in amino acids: CASSLGGSHGYTF. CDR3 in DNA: TGTGCCAGCAGTCTCGGGGGATCCCATGGCTACACCTTC.

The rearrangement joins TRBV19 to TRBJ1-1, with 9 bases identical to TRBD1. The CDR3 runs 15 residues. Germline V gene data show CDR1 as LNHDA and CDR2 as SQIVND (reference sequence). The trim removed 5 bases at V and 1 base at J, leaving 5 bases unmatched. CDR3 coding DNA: TGTGCCAGTAGTTGGGGGACAGGGTGGAACACTGAAGCTTTCTTT. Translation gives CASSWGTGWNTEAFF.

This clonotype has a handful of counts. This CDR3 reads CASSYSAPRGNTIYF. As DNA, the CDR3 is TGTGCCAGCAGTTACTCGGCCCCTCGTGGAAACACCATATATTTT. The chain carries TRBV6-5 and TRBJ1-3; D call uncertain. V was trimmed by 0 bases and J by 3 bases, leaving 9 bases between them. The CDR3 totals 15 residues. The germline CDR1 and CDR2 sequences are MNHEY and SVGAGI.

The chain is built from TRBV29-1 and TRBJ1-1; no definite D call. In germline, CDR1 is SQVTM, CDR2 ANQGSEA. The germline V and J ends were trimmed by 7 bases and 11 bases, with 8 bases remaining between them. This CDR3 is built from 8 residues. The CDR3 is CSADGAFF. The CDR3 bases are TGCAGCGCCGACGGGGCTTTCTTT.

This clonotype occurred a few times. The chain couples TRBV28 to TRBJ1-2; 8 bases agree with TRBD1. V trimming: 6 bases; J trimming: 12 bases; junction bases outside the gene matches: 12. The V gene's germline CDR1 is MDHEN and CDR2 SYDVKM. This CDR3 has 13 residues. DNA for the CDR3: TGTGCCAGCAGCCCAGGGGGCTCTGATGTGGACACCTTC. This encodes CASSPGGSDVDTF.

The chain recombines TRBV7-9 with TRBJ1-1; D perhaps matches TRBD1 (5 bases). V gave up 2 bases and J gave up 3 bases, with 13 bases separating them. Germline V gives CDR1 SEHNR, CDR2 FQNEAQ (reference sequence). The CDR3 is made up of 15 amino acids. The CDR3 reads CASSLFDSVDTEAFF. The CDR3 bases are TGTGCCAGCAGCTTATTCGACAGTGTCGACACTGAAGCTTTCTTT. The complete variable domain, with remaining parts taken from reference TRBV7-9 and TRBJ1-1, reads DTGVSQNPRHKITKRGQNVTFRCDPISEHNRLYWYRQTLGQGPEFLTYFQNEAQLEKSRLLSDRFSAERPKGSFSTLEIQRTEQGDSAMYLCASSLFDSVDTEAFFGQGTRLTVV.

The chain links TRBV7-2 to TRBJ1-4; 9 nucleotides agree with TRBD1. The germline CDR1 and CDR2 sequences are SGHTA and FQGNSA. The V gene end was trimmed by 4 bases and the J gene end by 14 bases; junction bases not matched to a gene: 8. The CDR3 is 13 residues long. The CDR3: CASSSTQGAVLFF. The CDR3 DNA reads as TGTGCCAGCAGCTCAACACAGGGGGCTGTTCTGTTTTTT. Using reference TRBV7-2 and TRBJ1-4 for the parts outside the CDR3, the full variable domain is GAGVSQSPSNKVTEKGKDVELRCDPISGHTALYWYRQSLGQGLEFLIYFQGNSAPDKSGLPSDRFSAERTGGSVSTLTIQRTQQEDSAVYLCASSSTQGAVLFFGSGTQLSVL.

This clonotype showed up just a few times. The CDR3 loop is CASSRTNNYGYTF. Written as DNA, the CDR3 is TGTGCCAGCAGCCGAACTAATAACTATGGCTACACCTTC. This chain joins TRBV28 and TRBJ1-2; D unclear. Germline CDR1 MDHEN, CDR2 SYDVKM. V shed 6 bases and J shed 1 base, with 9 bases lying between them. The CDR3 sequence is 13 residues long.

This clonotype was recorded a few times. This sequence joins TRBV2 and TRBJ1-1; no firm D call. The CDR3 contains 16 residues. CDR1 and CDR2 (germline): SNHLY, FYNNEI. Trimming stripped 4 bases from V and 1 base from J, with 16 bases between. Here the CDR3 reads CASSVSRWLQNTEAFF. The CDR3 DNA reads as TGTGCCAGCAGTGTATCTCGTTGGCTGCAGAACACTGAAGCTTTCTTT.

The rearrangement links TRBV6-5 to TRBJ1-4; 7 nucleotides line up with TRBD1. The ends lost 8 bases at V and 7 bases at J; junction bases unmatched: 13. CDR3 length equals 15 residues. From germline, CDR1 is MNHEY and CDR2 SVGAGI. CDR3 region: CASAFDRAGGEKLFF. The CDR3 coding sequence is TGTGCCAGCGCTTTCGACAGGGCGGGGGGTGAAAAACTGTTTTTT.

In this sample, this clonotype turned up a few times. In nucleotides, the CDR3 is TGTGCCAGCAGTTTCGGTTTGAGGGACAGATCTAACTATGGCTACACCTTC. It yields the protein CASSFGLRDRSNYGYTF. The chain recombines TRBV28 with TRBJ1-2, with TRBD1 identical over 7 bases. Germline V gene data show CDR1 as MDHEN and CDR2 as SYDVKM. The CDR3 sequence is 17 residues long. After removal of 3 bases from V and 0 bases from J, the junction contained 10 bases not matched to a gene.

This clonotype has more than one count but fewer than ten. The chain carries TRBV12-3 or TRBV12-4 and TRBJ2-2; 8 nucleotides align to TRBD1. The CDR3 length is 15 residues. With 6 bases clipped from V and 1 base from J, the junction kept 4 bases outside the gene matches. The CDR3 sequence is CASRSGGWNTGELFF. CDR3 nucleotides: TGTGCCAGCAGATCAGGGGGCTGGAACACCGGGGAGCTGTTTTTT.

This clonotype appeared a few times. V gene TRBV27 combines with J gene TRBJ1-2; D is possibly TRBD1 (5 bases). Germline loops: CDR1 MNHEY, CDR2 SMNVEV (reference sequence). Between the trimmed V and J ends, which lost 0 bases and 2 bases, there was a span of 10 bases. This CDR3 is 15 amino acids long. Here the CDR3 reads CASSLSYRLNYGYTF. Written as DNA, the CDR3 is TGTGCCAGCAGTTTATCTTACAGGCTCAACTATGGCTACACCTTC.

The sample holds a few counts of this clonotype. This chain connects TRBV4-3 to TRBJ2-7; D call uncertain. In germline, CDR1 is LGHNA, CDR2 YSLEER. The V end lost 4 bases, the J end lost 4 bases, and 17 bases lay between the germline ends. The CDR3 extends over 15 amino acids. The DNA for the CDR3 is TGCGCCAGCAGCCGAGAAAGGTGGTCCTCTTACGAGCAGTACTTC. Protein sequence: CASSRERWSSYEQYF.

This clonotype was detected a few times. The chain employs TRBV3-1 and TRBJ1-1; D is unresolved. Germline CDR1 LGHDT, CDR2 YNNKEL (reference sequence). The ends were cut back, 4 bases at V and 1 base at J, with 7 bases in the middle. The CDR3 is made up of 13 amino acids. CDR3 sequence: CASSPAENTEAFF. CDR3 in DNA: TGTGCCAGCAGCCCGGCCGAGAACACTGAAGCTTTCTTT.

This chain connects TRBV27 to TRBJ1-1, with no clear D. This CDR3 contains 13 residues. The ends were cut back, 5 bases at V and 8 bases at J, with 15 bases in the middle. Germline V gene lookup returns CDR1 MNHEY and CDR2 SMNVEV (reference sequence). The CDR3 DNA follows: TGTGCCAGCAGTGGAGGTAGAAGCCGAGAAGCTTTCTTT. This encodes CASSGGRSREAFF.

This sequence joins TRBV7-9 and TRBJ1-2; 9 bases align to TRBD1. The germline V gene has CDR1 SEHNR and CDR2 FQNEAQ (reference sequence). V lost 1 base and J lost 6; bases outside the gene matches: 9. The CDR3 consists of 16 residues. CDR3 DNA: TGTGCCAGCAGCTTAGATTCTGGACAGGGGTTGGATGGCTACACCTTC. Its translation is CASSLDSGQGLDGYTF.

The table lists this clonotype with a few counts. The CDR3, as DNA: TGTGCCAGCAGTATACTTCACACTGAAGCTTTCTTT. It encodes CASSILHTEAFF. The J gene is TRBJ1-1, the V gene TRBV13; D remains unclear. Germline CDR1 PRHDT, CDR2 FYEKMQ (reference sequence). Deletions cut 6 bases from V and 3 bases from J, with 8 bases between. The CDR3 consists of 12 residues.

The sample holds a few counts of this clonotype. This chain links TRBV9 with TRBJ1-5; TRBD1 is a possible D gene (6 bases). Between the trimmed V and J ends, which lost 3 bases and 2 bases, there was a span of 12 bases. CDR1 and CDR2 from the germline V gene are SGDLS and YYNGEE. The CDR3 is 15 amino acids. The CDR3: CASSAGTLGNQPQHF. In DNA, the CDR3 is TGTGCCAGCAGCGCTGGGACACTTGGCAATCAGCCCCAGCATTTT.

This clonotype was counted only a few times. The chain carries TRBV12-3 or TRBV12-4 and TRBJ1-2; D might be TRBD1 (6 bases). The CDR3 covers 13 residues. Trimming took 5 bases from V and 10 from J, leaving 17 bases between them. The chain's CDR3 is CASSPNTGLIYTF. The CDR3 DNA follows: TGTGCCAGCAGTCCCAACACAGGGTTAATCTACACCTTC.

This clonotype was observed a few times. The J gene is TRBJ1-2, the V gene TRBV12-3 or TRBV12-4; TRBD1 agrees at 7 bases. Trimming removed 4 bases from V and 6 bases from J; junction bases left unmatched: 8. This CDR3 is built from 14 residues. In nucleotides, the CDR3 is TGTGCCAGCAGTTCTTTGACAGGGCAGAATGGCTACACCTTC. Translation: CASSSLTGQNGYTF.

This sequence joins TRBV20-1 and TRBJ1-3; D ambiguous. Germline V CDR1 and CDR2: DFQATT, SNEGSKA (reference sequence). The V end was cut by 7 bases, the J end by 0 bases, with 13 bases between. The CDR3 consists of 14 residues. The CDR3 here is CSVLIRASGNTIYF. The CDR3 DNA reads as TGCAGTGTTTTAATAAGGGCCTCTGGAAACACCATATATTTT.